This T cell receptor (beta chain) was captured by sequencing in a study of Ad26.COV2.S vaccination and SARS-CoV-2 variants. Profiled with immunoSEQ multiplex PCR; TCRdb holds only in-frame clones, not every one. The sample carries approximately 300,000 clones, roughly 80% recorded once. CDR3 length equals 17 residues. CDR1 and CDR2 (germline): ENHRY, SYGVKD. V shed 5 bases, J shed 2 bases, and the junction held 8 bases outside the gene matches. This sample's treatment: roughly 20 received Ad26.COV2.S at low or high dose, single or two shots; about 5 received placebo; per-sample allocation not given. Sample collection was performed on day 63 after the first vaccine or placebo injection.

The starting material was peripheral blood, obtained in a trial of Ad26.COV2.S vaccine versus placebo. The clonotype comes from a person aged 18-60 years who received the Ad26.COV2.S COVID-19 vaccine or a placebo. V usage is TRBV10-3 and J usage is TRBJ2-3; 12 positions agree with TRBD2. The CDR3 loop reads CAISLAGGRADTDTQYF. CDR3 nucleotides: TGTGCCATCAGTCTAGCGGGGGGGCGAGCTGACACAGATACGCAGTATTTT.